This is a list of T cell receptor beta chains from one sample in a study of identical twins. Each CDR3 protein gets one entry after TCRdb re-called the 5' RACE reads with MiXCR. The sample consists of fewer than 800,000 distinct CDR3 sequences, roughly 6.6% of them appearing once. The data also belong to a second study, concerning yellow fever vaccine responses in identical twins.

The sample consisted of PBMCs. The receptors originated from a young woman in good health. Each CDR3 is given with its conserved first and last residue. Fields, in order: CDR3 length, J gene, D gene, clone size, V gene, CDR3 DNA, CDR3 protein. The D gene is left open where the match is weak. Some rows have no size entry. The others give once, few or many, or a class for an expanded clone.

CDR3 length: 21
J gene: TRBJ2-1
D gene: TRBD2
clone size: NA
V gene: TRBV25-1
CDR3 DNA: TGTGCCAGCAGTGGTAGTAGAAGGGACAGCAGAAGACTAGCGGGAAAGAGTGAGCAGTTCTTC
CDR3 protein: CASSGSRRDSRRLAGKSEQFF

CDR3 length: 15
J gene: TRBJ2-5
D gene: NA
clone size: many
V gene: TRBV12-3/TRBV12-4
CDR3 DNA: TGTGCCAGCAGTTTAGTGCAGGCAGGACAAGAGACCCAGTACTTC
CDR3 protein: CASSLVQAGQETQYF

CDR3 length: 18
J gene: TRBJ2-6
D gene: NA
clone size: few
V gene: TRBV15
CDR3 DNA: TGTGCCACCAGCAGAGCCGTGACGAGGGTCTCTGGGGCCAACGTCCTGACTTTC
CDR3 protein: CATSRAVTRVSGANVLTF

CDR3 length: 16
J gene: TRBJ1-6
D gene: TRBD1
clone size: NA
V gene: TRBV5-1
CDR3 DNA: TGCGCCAGCAGCTTCAGTGGACAGGGAAGAAATTCACCCCTCCACTTT
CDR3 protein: CASSFSGQGRNSPLHF

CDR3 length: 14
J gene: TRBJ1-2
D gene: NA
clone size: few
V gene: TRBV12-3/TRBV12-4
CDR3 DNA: TGTGCCAGCAGTTTAACTCTGGGGGCTGATGGCTACACCTTC
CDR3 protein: CASSLTLGADGYTF

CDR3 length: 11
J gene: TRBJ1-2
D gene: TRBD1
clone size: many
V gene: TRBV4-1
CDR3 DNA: TGCGCCAGCAGCCGAGGGACAGTCTACACCTTC
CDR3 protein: CASSRGTVYTF

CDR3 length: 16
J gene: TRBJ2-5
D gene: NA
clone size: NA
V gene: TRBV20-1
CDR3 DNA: TGCAGTGCTAGAGCTTGGAAAGGCACTAGCCTGGAGACCCAGTACTTC
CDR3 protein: CSARAWKGTSLETQYF

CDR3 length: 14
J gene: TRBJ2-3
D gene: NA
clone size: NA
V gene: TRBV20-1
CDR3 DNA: TGCAGTGCTAAGGGATGGGGCTACAGAGATACGCAGTATTTT
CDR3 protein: CSAKGWGYRDTQYF

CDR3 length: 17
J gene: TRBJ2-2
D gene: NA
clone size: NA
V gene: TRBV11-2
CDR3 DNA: TGTGCCACCCGCAGGGGTCTAAGGGCGGCGAACACCGGGGAGCTGTTTTTT
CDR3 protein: CATRRGLRAANTGELFF

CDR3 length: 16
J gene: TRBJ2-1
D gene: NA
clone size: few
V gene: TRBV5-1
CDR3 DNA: TGCGCCAGCAGCCCGGGGGGCGGGTCCGACTCGGGTGAGCAGTTCTTC
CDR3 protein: CASSPGGGSDSGEQFF

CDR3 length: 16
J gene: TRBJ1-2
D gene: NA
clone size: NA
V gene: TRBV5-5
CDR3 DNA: TGTGCCAGCAGCGGAAACCCGGTGCTGAAGGGGGATGGCTACATCTTC
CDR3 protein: CASSGNPVLKGDGYIF

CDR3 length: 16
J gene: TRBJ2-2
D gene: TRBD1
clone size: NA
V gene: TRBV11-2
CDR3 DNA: TGTGCCAGCAGCTTCGGACAGGGGGGCCTCAAAAGGGAGCTGTTTTTT
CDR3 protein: CASSFGQGGLKRELFF

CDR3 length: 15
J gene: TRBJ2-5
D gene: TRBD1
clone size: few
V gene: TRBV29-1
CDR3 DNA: TGCAGCGTTGTCCCCTGGGACAGATTGCAAGAGACCCAGTACTTC
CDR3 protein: CSVVPWDRLQETQYF

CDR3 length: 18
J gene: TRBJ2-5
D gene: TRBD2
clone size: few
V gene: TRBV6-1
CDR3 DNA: TGTGCCAGCATCCCTGGGGCGGGGGGCCGCGACCCCCGGGTGACCCAGTACTTC
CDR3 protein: CASIPGAGGRDPRVTQYF

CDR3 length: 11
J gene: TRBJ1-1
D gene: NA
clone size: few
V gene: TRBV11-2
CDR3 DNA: TGTGCCAGCAGCTTGACGGTTGAAGCTTTCTTT
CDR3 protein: CASSLTVEAFF

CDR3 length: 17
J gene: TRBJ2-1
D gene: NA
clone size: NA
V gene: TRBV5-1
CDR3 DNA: TGCGCCAGCAGCCCCACCCTTAGCGGTGGATCCTACAATGAGCAGTTCTTC
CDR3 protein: CASSPTLSGGSYNEQFF

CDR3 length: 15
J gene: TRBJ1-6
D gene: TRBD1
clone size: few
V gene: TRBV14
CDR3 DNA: TGTGCCAGCAGCCAAGGCAGGGGGACGTATTCACCCCTCCACTTT
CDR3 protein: CASSQGRGTYSPLHF

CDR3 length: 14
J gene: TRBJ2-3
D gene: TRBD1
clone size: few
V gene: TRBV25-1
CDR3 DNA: TGTGCCAGCAGCCCGGACAGGGGAGCCGATACGCAGTATTTT
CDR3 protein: CASSPDRGADTQYF

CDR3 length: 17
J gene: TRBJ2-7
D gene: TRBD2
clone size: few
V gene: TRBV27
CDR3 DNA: TGTGCCAGCAGTTCCACTCAGACTAGCGGGCGGTCCTACGAGCAGTACTTC
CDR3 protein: CASSSTQTSGRSYEQYF

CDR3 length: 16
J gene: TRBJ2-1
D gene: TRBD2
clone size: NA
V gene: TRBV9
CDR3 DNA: TGTGCCAGCAGCGTAGGTGATCTAGCGGGCCCTAATGAGCAGTTCTTC
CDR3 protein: CASSVGDLAGPNEQFF

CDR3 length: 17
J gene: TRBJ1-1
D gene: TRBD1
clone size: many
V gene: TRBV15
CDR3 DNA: TGTGCCACCAGCAGGACAGGGGGCGCCTGGGGGAACACTGAAGCTTTCTTT
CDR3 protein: CATSRTGGAWGNTEAFF

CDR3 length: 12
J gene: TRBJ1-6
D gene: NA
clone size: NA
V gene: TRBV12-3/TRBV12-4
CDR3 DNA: TGTGCCAGCAGTTTAATGGTGAGACCACTCCACTTT
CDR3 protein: CASSLMVRPLHF

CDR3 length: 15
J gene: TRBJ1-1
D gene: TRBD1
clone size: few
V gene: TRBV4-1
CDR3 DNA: TGCGCCAGCAGCCCCCGGGCAGGGGGTAACACTGAAGCTTTCTTT
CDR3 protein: CASSPRAGGNTEAFF

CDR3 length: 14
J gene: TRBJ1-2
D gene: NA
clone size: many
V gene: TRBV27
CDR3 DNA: TGTGCCAGCAGTTTATATCCCCTCCCAGGAGGCTACACCTTC
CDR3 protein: CASSLYPLPGGYTF

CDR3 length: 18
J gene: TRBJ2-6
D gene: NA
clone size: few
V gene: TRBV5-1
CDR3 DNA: TGCGCCAGCAGCTTATACCCAGAATTGACCTCTGGGGCCAACGTCCTGACTTTC
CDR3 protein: CASSLYPELTSGANVLTF

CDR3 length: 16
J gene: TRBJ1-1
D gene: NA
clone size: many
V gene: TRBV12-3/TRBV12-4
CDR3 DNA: TGTGCCAGCAGTTTGGCTGGGACGGTTATGAACACTGAAGCTTTCTTT
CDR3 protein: CASSLAGTVMNTEAFF

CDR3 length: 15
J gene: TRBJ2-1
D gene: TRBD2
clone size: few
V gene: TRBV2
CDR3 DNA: TGTGCCAGCAGGTCGACTAGCGGGGGGTACAATGAGCAGTTCTTC
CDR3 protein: CASRSTSGGYNEQFF

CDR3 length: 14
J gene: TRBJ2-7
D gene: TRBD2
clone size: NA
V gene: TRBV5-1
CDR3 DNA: TGCGCCAGCAGCTTCGGCGGGGGGCGGGACGAGCAGTACTTC
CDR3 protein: CASSFGGGRDEQYF

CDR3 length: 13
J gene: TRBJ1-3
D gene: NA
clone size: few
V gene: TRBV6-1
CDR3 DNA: TGTGCCAGCAGTGAAATCGGTGGAAACACCATATATTTT
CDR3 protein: CASSEIGGNTIYF

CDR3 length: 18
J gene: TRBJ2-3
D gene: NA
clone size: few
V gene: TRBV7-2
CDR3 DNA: TGTGCCAGCAGCTTAGCGGGTCGTTGGTCCGCTATAAGTGATACGCAGTATTTT
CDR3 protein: CASSLAGRWSAISDTQYF

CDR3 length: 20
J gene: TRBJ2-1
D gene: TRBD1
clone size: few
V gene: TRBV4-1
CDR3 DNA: TGCGCCAGCAGCCAAGCTTCTGGGACAGGGGTTTTGGGCTCCTACAATGAGCAGTTCTTC
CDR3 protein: CASSQASGTGVLGSYNEQFF

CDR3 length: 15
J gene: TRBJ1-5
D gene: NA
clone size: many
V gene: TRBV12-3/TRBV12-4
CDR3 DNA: TGTGCCAGCAGTTTCTCCCCGCATAGCAATCAGCCCCAGCATTTT
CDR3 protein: CASSFSPHSNQPQHF

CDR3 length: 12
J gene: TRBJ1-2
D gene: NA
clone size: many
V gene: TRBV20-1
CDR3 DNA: TGCAGTGCTAGTAGGCATAACTATGGCTACACCTTC
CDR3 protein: CSASRHNYGYTF

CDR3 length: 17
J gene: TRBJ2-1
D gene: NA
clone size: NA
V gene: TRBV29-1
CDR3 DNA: TGCAGCGTTGTGTTTGGGGTGGGGGCTAGCTCCTACAATGAGCAGTTCTTC
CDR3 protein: CSVVFGVGASSYNEQFF

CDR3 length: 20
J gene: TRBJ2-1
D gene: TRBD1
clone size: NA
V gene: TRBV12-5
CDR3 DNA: TGTGCTAGTGGTTCCACAACGGGACAGGGAGTTGGGGACTCCTACAATGAGCAGTTCTTC
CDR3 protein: CASGSTTGQGVGDSYNEQFF

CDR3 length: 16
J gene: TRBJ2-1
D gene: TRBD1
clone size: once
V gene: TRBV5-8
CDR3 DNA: TGTGCCAGCAGCCCCGGGCCCGGGACAGACCCTAGAGGGCAGTTCTTC
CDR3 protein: CASSPGPGTDPRGQFF